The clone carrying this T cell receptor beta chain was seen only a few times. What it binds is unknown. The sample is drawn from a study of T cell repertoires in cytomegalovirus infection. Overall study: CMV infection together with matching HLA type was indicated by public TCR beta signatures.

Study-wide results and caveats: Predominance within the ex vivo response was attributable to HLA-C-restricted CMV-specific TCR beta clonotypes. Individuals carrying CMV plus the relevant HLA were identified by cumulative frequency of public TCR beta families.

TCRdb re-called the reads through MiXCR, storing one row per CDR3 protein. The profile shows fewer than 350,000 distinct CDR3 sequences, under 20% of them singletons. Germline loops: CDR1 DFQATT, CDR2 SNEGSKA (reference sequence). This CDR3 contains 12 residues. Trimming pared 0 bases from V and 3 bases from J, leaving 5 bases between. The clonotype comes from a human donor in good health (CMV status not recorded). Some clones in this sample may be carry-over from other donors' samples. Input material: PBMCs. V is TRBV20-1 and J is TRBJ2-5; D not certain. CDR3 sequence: CSAREIEETQYF. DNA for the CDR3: TGCAGTGCTAGAGAGATTGAAGAGACCCAGTACTTC.